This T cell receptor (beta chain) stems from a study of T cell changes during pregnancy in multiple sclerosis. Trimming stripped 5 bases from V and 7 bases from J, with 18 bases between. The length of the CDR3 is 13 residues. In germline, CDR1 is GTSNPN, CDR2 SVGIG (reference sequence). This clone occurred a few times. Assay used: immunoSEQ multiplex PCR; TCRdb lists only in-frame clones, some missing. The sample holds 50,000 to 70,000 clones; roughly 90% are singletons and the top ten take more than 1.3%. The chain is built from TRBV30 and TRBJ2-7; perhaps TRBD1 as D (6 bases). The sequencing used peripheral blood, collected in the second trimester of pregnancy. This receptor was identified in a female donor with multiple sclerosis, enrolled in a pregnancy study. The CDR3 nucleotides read TGTGCCTGGGTAGACAGGCGAACCGGGGAGCAGTACTTC. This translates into CAWVDRRTGEQYF.